Listed below are T cell receptor beta chains from one sample, sequenced in a study of liver allograft versus peripheral blood T cells. TCRdb reanalysed the reads using MiXCR and keeps one entry per CDR3 protein. The sample consists of 9,500 to 13,000 distinct CDR3 sequences, 15% to 20% of them appearing once. The origin of the receptors is a human patient who had a liver transplant. Some T cells may trace back to the graft donor. CDR3s include the opening cysteine and the closing phenylalanine or tryptophan. D genes are given only for firm matches. Rows give clone size only sometimes, using once, few, many, or a class for an expanded clone.

D gene: NA; V gene: TRBV29-1; J gene: TRBJ2-5; clone size: medium-sized; CDR3 protein: CSVSQGGGETQYF; CDR3 DNA: TGCAGCGTTTCACAGGGTGGTGGTGAGACCCAGTACTTC
D gene: TRBD1; V gene: TRBV6-1; J gene: TRBJ1-4; clone size: many; CDR3 protein: CASTHRGEKLFF; CDR3 DNA: TGTGCCAGCACCCACAGGGGTGAAAAACTGTTTTTT
D gene: NA; V gene: TRBV28; J gene: TRBJ2-7; clone size: NA; CDR3 protein: CASRNSEANSYEQYF; CDR3 DNA: TGTGCCAGCAGAAATAGCGAGGCCAACTCCTACGAGCAGTACTTC
D gene: NA; V gene: TRBV5-6; J gene: TRBJ2-5; clone size: NA; CDR3 protein: CASSLGAGRQTQYF; CDR3 DNA: TGTGCCAGCAGCTTGGGGGCGGGGCGGCAGACCCAGTACTTC
D gene: NA; V gene: TRBV19; J gene: TRBJ1-1; clone size: NA; CDR3 protein: CASRDEEVGRAEAFF; CDR3 DNA: TGTGCCAGTAGAGACGAAGAGGTGGGGAGGGCTGAAGCTTTCTTT
D gene: NA; V gene: TRBV14; J gene: TRBJ1-1; clone size: NA; CDR3 protein: CASSTQGSSNTEAFF; CDR3 DNA: TGTGCCAGCAGCACACAAGGCTCTTCGAACACTGAAGCTTTCTTT
D gene: NA; V gene: TRBV15; J gene: TRBJ2-3; clone size: medium-sized; CDR3 protein: CATSRDPGRRTDTQYF; CDR3 DNA: TGTGCCACCAGCAGAGACCCGGGACGCCGCACAGATACGCAGTATTTT
D gene: TRBD1; V gene: TRBV7-9; J gene: TRBJ1-2; clone size: NA; CDR3 protein: CASSLGQGGLENYGYTF; CDR3 DNA: TGTGCCAGCAGCTTAGGACAGGGGGGCCTTGAGAACTATGGCTACACCTTC
D gene: TRBD2; V gene: TRBV25-1; J gene: TRBJ2-7; clone size: few; CDR3 protein: CASSGLAGGTYEQYF; CDR3 DNA: TGTGCCAGCAGTGGGCTCGCGGGAGGCACCTACGAGCAGTACTTC
D gene: NA; V gene: TRBV12-3/TRBV12-4; J gene: TRBJ2-6; clone size: few; CDR3 protein: CASSQDSSGANVLTF; CDR3 DNA: TGTGCCAGCAGTCAGGACAGCTCTGGGGCCAACGTCCTGACTTTC
D gene: NA; V gene: TRBV6-5; J gene: TRBJ1-2; clone size: medium-sized; CDR3 protein: CASSYGRANYGYTF; CDR3 DNA: TGTGCCAGCAGTTACGGCAGGGCAAACTATGGCTACACCTTC
D gene: TRBD2; V gene: TRBV20-1; J gene: TRBJ2-3; clone size: NA; CDR3 protein: CSARVIPGSGGVDTQYF; CDR3 DNA: TGCAGTGCTAGAGTGATTCCAGGAAGCGGGGGTGTAGATACGCAGTATTTT
D gene: NA; V gene: TRBV28; J gene: TRBJ2-2; clone size: medium-sized; CDR3 protein: CASSLSLDYPLFF; CDR3 DNA: TGTGCCAGCAGCTTGTCCCTGGACTACCCGCTGTTTTTT
D gene: TRBD2; V gene: TRBV11-3; J gene: TRBJ2-1; clone size: NA; CDR3 protein: CASSLFRGREGRRETQFF; CDR3 DNA: TGTGCCAGCAGCTTATTCAGAGGGAGGGAGGGGAGGCGAGAGACCCAGTTCTTC
D gene: NA; V gene: TRBV6-5; J gene: TRBJ1-4; clone size: medium-sized; CDR3 protein: CASSEALLRLDEKLFF; CDR3 DNA: TGTGCCAGCAGTGAAGCGCTTCTGAGGTTGGATGAAAAACTGTTTTTT
D gene: NA; V gene: TRBV6-1; J gene: TRBJ1-3; clone size: medium-sized; CDR3 protein: CASSDSSGNTIYF; CDR3 DNA: TGTGCCAGCAGTGATAGCTCTGGAAACACCATATATTTT
D gene: TRBD1; V gene: TRBV6-5; J gene: TRBJ1-1; clone size: many; CDR3 protein: CASSWGQGANTEAFF; CDR3 DNA: TGTGCCAGCAGTTGGGGACAGGGGGCTAACACTGAAGCTTTCTTT
D gene: NA; V gene: TRBV6-1; J gene: TRBJ2-2; clone size: medium-sized; CDR3 protein: CASSEAPPGNTGELFF; CDR3 DNA: TGTGCCAGCAGTGAAGCGCCCCCGGGAAACACCGGGGAGCTGTTTTTT
D gene: NA; V gene: TRBV15; J gene: TRBJ2-7; clone size: medium-sized; CDR3 protein: CATSRDYSDSSYEQYF; CDR3 DNA: TGTGCCACCAGCAGAGATTACTCGGACAGTTCCTACGAGCAGTACTTC
D gene: TRBD1; V gene: TRBV6-1; J gene: TRBJ1-1; clone size: NA; CDR3 protein: CASSGWTGNPEAFF; CDR3 DNA: TGTGCCAGCAGTGGCTGGACAGGGAACCCTGAAGCTTTCTTT
D gene: TRBD1; V gene: TRBV29-1; J gene: TRBJ2-7; clone size: many; CDR3 protein: CSVQQGAYEQYF; CDR3 DNA: TGCAGCGTCCAACAGGGGGCCTACGAGCAGTACTTC
D gene: NA; V gene: TRBV10-3; J gene: TRBJ2-7; clone size: medium-sized; CDR3 protein: CAISEHTTSYEQYF; CDR3 DNA: TGTGCCATCAGTGAGCACACCACCTCCTACGAGCAGTACTTC
D gene: TRBD1; V gene: TRBV6-5; J gene: TRBJ2-7; clone size: few; CDR3 protein: CASSRDRASYEQYF; CDR3 DNA: TGTGCCAGCAGTCGGGACAGGGCCAGCTACGAGCAGTACTTC
D gene: NA; V gene: TRBV6-1; J gene: TRBJ2-7; clone size: medium-sized; CDR3 protein: CASSLIGFYEQYF; CDR3 DNA: TGTGCCAGCAGCCTGATTGGGTTTTACGAGCAGTACTTC
D gene: TRBD1; V gene: TRBV5-4; J gene: TRBJ2-2; clone size: many; CDR3 protein: CASSAGQVTNTGELFF; CDR3 DNA: TGTGCCAGCAGCGCCGGACAGGTTACGAACACCGGGGAGCTGTTTTTT
D gene: TRBD1; V gene: TRBV6-2/TRBV6-3; J gene: TRBJ1-6; clone size: medium-sized; CDR3 protein: CASRVTGTYNSPLHF; CDR3 DNA: TGTGCCAGCAGGGTGACAGGGACCTATAATTCACCCCTCCACTTT
D gene: TRBD1; V gene: TRBV9; J gene: TRBJ2-3; clone size: NA; CDR3 protein: CASSPQTGGSTDTQYF; CDR3 DNA: TGTGCCAGCAGCCCCCAGACAGGGGGCTCAACAGATACGCAGTATTTT
D gene: TRBD1; V gene: TRBV5-6; J gene: TRBJ1-4; clone size: NA; CDR3 protein: CASSPRTGEEEKLFF; CDR3 DNA: TGTGCCAGCAGCCCAAGGACAGGGGAAGAGGAAAAACTGTTTTTT
D gene: NA; V gene: TRBV6-5; J gene: TRBJ1-3; clone size: NA; CDR3 protein: CASSPNTGNTIYF; CDR3 DNA: TGTGCCAGCAGTCCAAATACAGGAAACACCATATATTTT
D gene: NA; V gene: TRBV29-1; J gene: TRBJ1-4; clone size: NA; CDR3 protein: CSAGLAGGFGAGGDEKLFF; CDR3 DNA: TGCAGCGCGGGACTAGCGGGAGGGTTTGGAGCCGGGGGTGATGAAAAACTGTTTTTT
D gene: TRBD1; V gene: TRBV29-1; J gene: TRBJ2-7; clone size: many; CDR3 protein: CSVRDSPGGEQYF; CDR3 DNA: TGCAGCGTTAGGGACAGCCCTGGGGGCGAGCAGTACTTC
D gene: NA; V gene: TRBV12-3/TRBV12-4; J gene: TRBJ1-2; clone size: few; CDR3 protein: CASSSGRGDGYTF; CDR3 DNA: TGTGCCAGCAGTTCAGGGCGGGGGGATGGCTACACCTTC
D gene: TRBD1; V gene: TRBV12-3/TRBV12-4; J gene: TRBJ1-4; clone size: few; CDR3 protein: CASSQGQGAGEKLFF; CDR3 DNA: TGTGCCAGCAGTCAAGGACAGGGGGCTGGGGAAAAACTGTTTTTT
D gene: NA; V gene: TRBV5-5; J gene: TRBJ2-7; clone size: NA; CDR3 protein: CASSYPGLLYEQYF; CDR3 DNA: TGTGCCAGCAGCTACCCGGGCCTGCTTTACGAGCAGTACTTC
D gene: TRBD2; V gene: TRBV5-4; J gene: TRBJ2-7; clone size: many; CDR3 protein: CASSSAVSGMTYEQYF; CDR3 DNA: TGTGCCAGCAGCTCCGCGGTTAGCGGGATGACCTACGAGCAGTACTTC
D gene: TRBD1; V gene: TRBV6-1; J gene: TRBJ1-2; clone size: NA; CDR3 protein: CASSETDRANRDGYTF; CDR3 DNA: TGTGCCAGCAGTGAAACGGACAGGGCGAACAGAGATGGCTACACCTTC
D gene: NA; V gene: TRBV18; J gene: TRBJ2-7; clone size: medium-sized; CDR3 protein: CASSPSLDRSYEQYF; CDR3 DNA: TGTGCCAGCTCACCGAGCCTCGACAGATCCTACGAGCAGTACTTC
D gene: NA; V gene: TRBV12-3/TRBV12-4; J gene: TRBJ1-5; clone size: few; CDR3 protein: CASNLQGNDGQPQHF; CDR3 DNA: TGTGCCAGCAACTTACAGGGAAACGACGGTCAGCCCCAGCATTTT
D gene: NA; V gene: TRBV6-5; J gene: TRBJ2-7; clone size: few; CDR3 protein: CASSYALAEGEQYF; CDR3 DNA: TGTGCCAGCAGTTACGCGCTAGCAGAAGGCGAGCAGTACTTC
D gene: TRBD1; V gene: TRBV11-1; J gene: TRBJ2-3; clone size: NA; CDR3 protein: CASSFRDRVTDTQYF; CDR3 DNA: TGTGCCAGCAGCTTCCGGGACAGGGTGACAGATACGCAGTATTTT
D gene: TRBD1; V gene: TRBV6-6; J gene: TRBJ1-1; clone size: medium-sized; CDR3 protein: CASSFYRTGARNTEAFF; CDR3 DNA: TGTGCCAGCAGTTTCTACAGGACAGGGGCACGAAACACTGAAGCTTTCTTT
D gene: NA; V gene: TRBV27; J gene: TRBJ1-5; clone size: many; CDR3 protein: CASSLIGDQPQHF; CDR3 DNA: TGTGCCAGCAGTTTAATAGGGGATCAGCCCCAGCATTTT
D gene: NA; V gene: TRBV28; J gene: TRBJ1-2; clone size: few; CDR3 protein: CASSRSLQGRRGNYGYTF; CDR3 DNA: TGTGCCAGCAGTCGGAGCTTACAGGGACGAAGGGGTAACTATGGCTACACCTTC
D gene: TRBD1; V gene: TRBV14; J gene: TRBJ1-1; clone size: NA; CDR3 protein: CASSQDVGQGAEAFF; CDR3 DNA: TGTGCCAGCAGCCAAGATGTGGGACAGGGGGCAGAAGCTTTCTTT
D gene: NA; V gene: TRBV12-3/TRBV12-4; J gene: TRBJ1-1; clone size: few; CDR3 protein: CASGEGRRNTEAFF; CDR3 DNA: TGTGCCAGCGGAGAGGGTCGGAGAAACACTGAAGCTTTCTTT
D gene: NA; V gene: TRBV20-1; J gene: TRBJ2-1; clone size: few; CDR3 protein: CSASSPARDNEQFF; CDR3 DNA: TGCAGTGCTAGTTCCCCGGCCAGGGACAATGAGCAGTTCTTC
D gene: TRBD2; V gene: TRBV10-3; J gene: TRBJ2-5; clone size: medium-sized; CDR3 protein: CAIRSGEGGGEETQYF; CDR3 DNA: TGTGCCATCAGGAGCGGGGAGGGAGGTGGGGAAGAGACCCAGTACTTC
D gene: TRBD2; V gene: TRBV10-1; J gene: TRBJ2-2; clone size: NA; CDR3 protein: CASSLLAVPGELFF; CDR3 DNA: TGCGCCAGCAGTCTTCTAGCGGTCCCCGGGGAGCTGTTTTTT
D gene: NA; V gene: TRBV18; J gene: TRBJ1-1; clone size: medium-sized; CDR3 protein: CASSPGDWNTEAFF; CDR3 DNA: TGTGCCAGCTCACCCGGGGACTGGAACACTGAAGCTTTCTTT
D gene: NA; V gene: TRBV27; J gene: TRBJ1-1; clone size: medium-sized; CDR3 protein: CASTLGGEAFF; CDR3 DNA: TGTGCCAGCACCTTAGGTGGGGAGGCTTTCTTT
D gene: NA; V gene: TRBV27; J gene: TRBJ2-7; clone size: NA; CDR3 protein: CASSLLANPHEQYF; CDR3 DNA: TGTGCCAGCAGTTTACTAGCAAACCCTCACGAGCAGTACTTC
D gene: NA; V gene: TRBV10-3; J gene: TRBJ2-7; clone size: NA; CDR3 protein: CAIGTEQYF; CDR3 DNA: TGTGCCATCGGGACGGAGCAGTACTTC
D gene: TRBD1; V gene: TRBV12-3/TRBV12-4; J gene: TRBJ2-5; clone size: few; CDR3 protein: CASRPGQGFEETQYF; CDR3 DNA: TGTGCCAGCAGGCCGGGACAGGGTTTCGAAGAGACCCAGTACTTC
D gene: NA; V gene: TRBV19; J gene: TRBJ2-7; clone size: many; CDR3 protein: CASTWTAGSYEQYF; CDR3 DNA: TGTGCCAGTACTTGGACGGCTGGCTCCTACGAGCAGTACTTC
D gene: TRBD2; V gene: TRBV5-4; J gene: TRBJ2-3; clone size: medium-sized; CDR3 protein: CASSSSGGLLTDTQYF; CDR3 DNA: TGTGCCAGCAGCTCGAGCGGGGGCCTCCTCACAGATACGCAGTATTTT
D gene: NA; V gene: TRBV12-3/TRBV12-4; J gene: TRBJ1-6; clone size: NA; CDR3 protein: CASSFGVLGSPLHF; CDR3 DNA: TGTGCCAGCAGTTTCGGGGTTCTCGGTTCACCCCTCCACTTT
D gene: NA; V gene: TRBV12-3/TRBV12-4; J gene: TRBJ1-1; clone size: NA; CDR3 protein: CASSTASGTEAFF; CDR3 DNA: TGTGCCAGTTCGACGGCCTCGGGAACTGAAGCTTTCTTT